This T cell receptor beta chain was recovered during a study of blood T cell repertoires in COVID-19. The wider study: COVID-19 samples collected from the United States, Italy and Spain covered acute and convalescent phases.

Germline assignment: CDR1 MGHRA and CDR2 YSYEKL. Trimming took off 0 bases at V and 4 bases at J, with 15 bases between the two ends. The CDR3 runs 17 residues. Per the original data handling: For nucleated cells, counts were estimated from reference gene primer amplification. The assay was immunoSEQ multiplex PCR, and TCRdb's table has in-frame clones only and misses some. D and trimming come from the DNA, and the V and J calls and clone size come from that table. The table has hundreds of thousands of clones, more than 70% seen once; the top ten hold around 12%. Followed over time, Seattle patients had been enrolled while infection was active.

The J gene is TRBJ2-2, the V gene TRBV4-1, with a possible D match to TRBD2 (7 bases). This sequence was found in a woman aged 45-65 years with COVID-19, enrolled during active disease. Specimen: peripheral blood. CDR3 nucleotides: TGCGCCAGCAGCCAAGATTCCCGGGGGGCCCTCACCGGGGAGCTGTTTTTT. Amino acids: CASSQDSRGALTGELFF.